Listed below are T cell receptor beta chains from one sample, sequenced in a study of identifying expanded T cells in peripheral blood. Some clones are missing from TCRdb's copy, which holds only in-frame ones; the method was immunoSEQ multiplex PCR. Of approximately 50,000 clones listed, roughly 82% are singletons. The sequenced sample was blood. The receptors originated from a person aged 18 to 75 in good health. Each CDR3 is given with its conserved first and last residue. D genes are given only for firm matches. Clone size, where shown, is once, few, many, or a class for clones that have expanded.

d_gene | abundance | j_gene | len | v_gene | CDR3aa | CDR3nt
NA | NA | TRBJ2-3 | 14 | TRBV9 | CASSPTWGTDTQYF | TGTGCCAGCAGCCCCACCTGGGGCACAGATACGCAGTATTTT
TRBD1 | NA | TRBJ1-5 | 13 | TRBV18 | CASSDRGLQPQHF | TGTGCCAGCTCAGACAGGGGACTTCAGCCCCAGCATTTT
NA | NA | TRBJ2-5 | 14 | TRBV7-9 | CASSLAASVQTQYF | TGTGCCAGCAGCTTAGCCGCCTCCGTACAGACCCAGTACTTC
NA | NA | TRBJ2-2 | 14 | TRBV27 | CASSLRENTGELFF | TGTGCCAGCAGTTTACGAGAGAACACCGGGGAGCTGTTTTTT
NA | NA | TRBJ2-1 | 11 | TRBV30 | CAWNGYNEQFF | TGTGCCTGGAACGGGTACAATGAGCAGTTCTTC
NA | NA | TRBJ1-1 | 14 | TRBV18 | CASSAAGVGTEAFF | TGTGCCAGCTCAGCAGCAGGGGTTGGCACTGAAGCTTTCTTT
TRBD2 | once | TRBJ2-1 | 14 | TRBV7-9 | CASSFGLAGNEQFF | TGTGCCAGCAGCTTTGGACTAGCGGGCAATGAGCAGTTCTTC
TRBD1 | NA | TRBJ2-2 | 16 | TRBV5-4 | CASSLTGQGRTGELFF | TGTGCCAGCAGCTTGACGGGACAGGGTCGGACCGGGGAGCTGTTTTTT
NA | NA | TRBJ2-3 | 13 | TRBV7-2 | CASSRLGRDTQYF | TGTGCCAGCAGCCGACTAGGGCGGGATACGCAGTATTTT
NA | NA | TRBJ1-6 | 13 | TRBV5-4 | CASGGGNNSPLHF | TGTGCCAGCGGGGGGGGGAATAATTCACCCCTCCACTTT
TRBD1 | NA | TRBJ1-5 | 15 | TRBV4-1 | CASSQVQGAFQPQHF | TGCGCCAGCAGCCAAGTACAGGGGGCTTTTCAGCCCCAGCATTTT
NA | NA | TRBJ2-5 | 16 | TRBV7-8 | CASSLAGSLYQETQYF | TGTGCCAGCAGCTTAGCGGGTTCCCTCTACCAAGAGACCCAGTACTTC
NA | NA | TRBJ1-2 | 14 | TRBV6-1 | CASSEVRGVYGYTF | TGTGCCAGCAGTGAAGTTAGGGGCGTCTATGGCTACACCTTC
NA | NA | TRBJ1-2 | 13 | TRBV5-5 | CASSLGPLDGYTF | TGTGCCAGCAGCTTAGGACCCCTCGACGGCTACACCTTC
TRBD2 | NA | TRBJ2-3 | 15 | TRBV7-2 | CASSLGLAGPHTQYF | TGTGCCAGCAGCTTAGGACTAGCGGGCCCCCATACGCAGTATTTT
NA | NA | TRBJ2-4 | 16 | TRBV27 | CASSSVTLGRENIQYF | TGTGCCAGCAGTTCAGTGACCCTTGGACGTGAGAACATTCAGTACTTC
NA | NA | TRBJ2-3 | 15 | TRBV6-4 | CASSDLGRGTDTQYF | TGTGCCAGCAGTGACCTGGGGAGAGGGACAGATACGCAGTATTTT
NA | NA | TRBJ1-2 | 13 | TRBV29-1 | CSVELYTNYGYTF | TGCAGCGTTGAATTGTACACTAACTATGGCTACACCTTC
NA | NA | TRBJ2-5 | 15 | TRBV5-4 | CASSSQGFGKETQYF | TGTGCCAGCAGCTCGCAGGGGTTCGGTAAAGAGACCCAGTACTTC